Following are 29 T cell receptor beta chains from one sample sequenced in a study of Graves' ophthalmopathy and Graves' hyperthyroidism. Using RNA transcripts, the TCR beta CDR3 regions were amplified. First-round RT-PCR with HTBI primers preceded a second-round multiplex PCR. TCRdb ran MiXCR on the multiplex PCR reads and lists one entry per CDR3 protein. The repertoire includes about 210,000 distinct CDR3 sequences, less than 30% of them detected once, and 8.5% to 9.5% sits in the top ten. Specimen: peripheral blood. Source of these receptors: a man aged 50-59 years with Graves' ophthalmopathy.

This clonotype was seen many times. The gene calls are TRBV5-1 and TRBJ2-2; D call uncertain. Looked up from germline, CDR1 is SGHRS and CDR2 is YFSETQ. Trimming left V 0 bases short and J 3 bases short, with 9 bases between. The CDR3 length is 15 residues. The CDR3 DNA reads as TGCGCCAGCAGCTTGGCATCTGGGGACACCGGGGAGCTGTTTTTT. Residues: CASSLASGDTGELFF.

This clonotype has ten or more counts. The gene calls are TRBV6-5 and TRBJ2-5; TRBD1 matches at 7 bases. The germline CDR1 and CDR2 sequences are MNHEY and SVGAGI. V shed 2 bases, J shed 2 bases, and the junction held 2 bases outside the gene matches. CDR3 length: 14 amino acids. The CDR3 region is CASSYGRGQETQYF. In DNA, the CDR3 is TGTGCCAGCAGTTACGGCAGGGGGCAAGAGACCCAGTACTTC.

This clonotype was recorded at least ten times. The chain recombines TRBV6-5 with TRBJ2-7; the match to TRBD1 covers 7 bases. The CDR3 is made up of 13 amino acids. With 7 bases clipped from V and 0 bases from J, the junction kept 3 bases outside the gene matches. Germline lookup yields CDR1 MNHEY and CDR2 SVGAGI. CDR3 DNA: TGTGCCAGCAACCCAGGGGGCTCCTACGAGCAGTACTTC. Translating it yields CASNPGGSYEQYF.

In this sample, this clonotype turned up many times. The CDR3 loop reads CASSADPPGVTNTEAFF. CDR3 bases: TGTGCCAGCAGCGCCGACCCCCCAGGGGTCACGAACACTGAAGCTTTCTTT. This sequence joins TRBV6-4 and TRBJ1-1; D is perhaps TRBD1 (6 bases). Trimming cost V 6 bases and J 1 base, with 21 bases left between them. Germline assignment: CDR1 MRHNA and CDR2 SNTAGT. CDR3 size: 17 residues.

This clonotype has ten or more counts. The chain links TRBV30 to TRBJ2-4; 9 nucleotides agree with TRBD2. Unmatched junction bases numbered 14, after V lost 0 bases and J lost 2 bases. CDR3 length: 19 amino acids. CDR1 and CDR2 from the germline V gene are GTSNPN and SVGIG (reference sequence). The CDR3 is CAWSVRPSGNYGSKNIQYF. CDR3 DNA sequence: TGTGCCTGGAGTGTAAGGCCTAGCGGGAATTATGGGTCCAAAAACATTCAGTACTTC.

CDR3 region: CASTPDLESNYGYTF. Here the CDR3 DNA reads TGTGCCAGCACCCCTGACCTAGAGTCTAACTATGGCTACACCTTC. The chain carries TRBV12-3 or TRBV12-4 and TRBJ1-2, with D uncertain. This CDR3 has 15 residues. V lost 7 bases and J 0 bases, leaving 15 bases between the germline ends.

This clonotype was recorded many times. The CDR3 protein is CASSRQSGLALVGELFF. The CDR3 DNA reads as TGTGCCAGCAGCCGACAGAGCGGACTAGCATTAGTCGGGGAGCTGTTTTTT. V usage is TRBV6-4 and J usage is TRBJ2-2; 8 bases are a match to TRBD2. The V segment lost 6 bases and the J segment 7 bases; nucleotides outside the gene matches: 16. The CDR3 length is 17 residues. Germline V gene data show CDR1 as MRHNA and CDR2 as SNTAGT.

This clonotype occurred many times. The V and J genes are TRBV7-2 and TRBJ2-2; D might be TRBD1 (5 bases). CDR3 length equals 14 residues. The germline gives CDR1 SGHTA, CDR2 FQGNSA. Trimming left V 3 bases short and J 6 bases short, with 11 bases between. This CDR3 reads CASSLLGAPGELFF. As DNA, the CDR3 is TGTGCCAGCAGCTTGCTAGGGGCTCCCGGGGAGCTGTTTTTT.

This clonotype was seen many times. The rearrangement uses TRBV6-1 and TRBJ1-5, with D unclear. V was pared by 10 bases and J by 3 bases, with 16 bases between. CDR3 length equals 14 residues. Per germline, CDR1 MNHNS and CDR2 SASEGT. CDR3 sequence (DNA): TGTGCCACCCGCCCGGGAGAGACCAATCAGCCCCAGCATTTT. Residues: CATRPGETNQPQHF.

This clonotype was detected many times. The CDR3 coding sequence is TGTGCCAGCACAAAGACAGGGGGCGCCGAGACCCAGTACTTC. Its translation: CASTKTGGAETQYF. The chain combines TRBV7-8 with TRBJ2-5; 10 nucleotides agree with TRBD1. CDR1 and CDR2 from the germline V gene are SGHVS and FQNEAQ. This CDR3 contains 14 residues. Trimming at V came to 7 bases and at J to 5 bases, leaving 7 bases not matched to a gene.

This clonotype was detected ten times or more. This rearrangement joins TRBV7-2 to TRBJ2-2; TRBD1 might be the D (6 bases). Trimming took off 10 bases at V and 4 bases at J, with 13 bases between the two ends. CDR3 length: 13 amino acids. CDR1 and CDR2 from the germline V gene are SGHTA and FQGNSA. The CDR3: CATLTGTTGELFF. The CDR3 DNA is TGTGCCACTTTAACAGGGACCACCGGGGAGCTGTTTTTT. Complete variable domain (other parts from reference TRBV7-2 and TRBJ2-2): GAGVSQSPSNKVTEKGKDVELRCDPISGHTALYWYRQSLGQGLEFLIYFQGNSAPDKSGLPSDRFSAERTGGSVSTLTIQRTQQEDSAVYLCATLTGTTGELFFGEGSRLTVL.

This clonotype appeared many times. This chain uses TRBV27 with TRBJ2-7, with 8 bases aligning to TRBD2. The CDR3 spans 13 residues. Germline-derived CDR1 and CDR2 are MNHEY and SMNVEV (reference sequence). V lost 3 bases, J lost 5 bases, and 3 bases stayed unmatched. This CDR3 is CASSFLAGNEQYF. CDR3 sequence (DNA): TGTGCCAGCAGTTTCCTAGCGGGTAACGAGCAGTACTTC.

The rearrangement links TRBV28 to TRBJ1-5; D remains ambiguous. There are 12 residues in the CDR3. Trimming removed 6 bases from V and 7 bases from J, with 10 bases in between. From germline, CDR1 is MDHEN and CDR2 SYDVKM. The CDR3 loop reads CASSMGWQPQHF. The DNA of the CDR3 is TGTGCCAGCAGCATGGGTTGGCAGCCCCAGCATTTT.

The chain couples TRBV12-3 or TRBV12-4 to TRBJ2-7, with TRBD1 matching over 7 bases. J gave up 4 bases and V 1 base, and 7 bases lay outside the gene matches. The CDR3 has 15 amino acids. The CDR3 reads CASSLGGQMRYEQYF. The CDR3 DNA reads TGTGCCAGCAGTTTAGGGGGACAGATGAGATACGAGCAGTACTTC.

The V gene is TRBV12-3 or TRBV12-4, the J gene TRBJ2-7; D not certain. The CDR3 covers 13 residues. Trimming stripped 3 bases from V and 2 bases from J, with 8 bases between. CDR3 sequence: CASSFTHPYEQYF. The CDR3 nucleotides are TGTGCCAGCAGTTTTACACATCCCTACGAGCAGTACTTC.

This chain's CDR3 is CASSWGQGRTGELFF. The CDR3, as DNA: TGCGCCAGCAGCTGGGGACAGGGACGGACCGGGGAGCTGTTTTTT. This chain joins TRBV5-1 and TRBJ2-2; 9 nucleotides agree with TRBD1. Trimming took 3 bases from V and 5 from J; bases not matched to a gene: 5. This CDR3 has 15 amino acids. Germline V gene data show CDR1 as SGHRS and CDR2 as YFSETQ. Filled out from reference TRBV5-1 and TRBJ2-2, the complete variable domain reads KAGVTQTPRYLIKTRGQQVTLSCSPISGHRSVSWYQQTPGQGLQFLFEYFSETQRNKGNFPGRFSGRQFSNSRSEMNVSTLELGDSALYLCASSWGQGRTGELFFGEGSRLTVL.

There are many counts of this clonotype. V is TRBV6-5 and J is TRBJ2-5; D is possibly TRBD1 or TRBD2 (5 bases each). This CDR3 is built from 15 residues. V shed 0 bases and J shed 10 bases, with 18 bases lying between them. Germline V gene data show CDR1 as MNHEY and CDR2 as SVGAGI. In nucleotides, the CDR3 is TGTGCCAGCAGTTACTCGGGGCGGGCAAGAGAGGGCCAGTACTTC. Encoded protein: CASSYSGRAREGQYF.

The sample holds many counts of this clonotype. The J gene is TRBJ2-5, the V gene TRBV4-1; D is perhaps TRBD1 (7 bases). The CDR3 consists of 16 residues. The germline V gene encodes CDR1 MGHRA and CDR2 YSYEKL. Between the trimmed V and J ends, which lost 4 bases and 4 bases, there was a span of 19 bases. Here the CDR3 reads CASSPAGGLGVETQYF. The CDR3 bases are TGCGCCAGCAGCCCGGCAGGGGGGCTCGGAGTAGAGACCCAGTACTTC.

The CDR3 protein is CASSGGTEVNQPQHF. In DNA, the CDR3 is TGTGCCAGCAGTGGGGGGACTGAGGTCAATCAGCCCCAGCATTTT. The chain has TRBV7-9 and TRBJ1-5; perhaps TRBD1 as D (5 bases). Germline V gene data show CDR1 as SEHNR and CDR2 as FQNEAQ (reference sequence). V lost 6 bases to trimming and J lost 3 bases, with 15 bases between them. The CDR3 extends over 15 amino acids.

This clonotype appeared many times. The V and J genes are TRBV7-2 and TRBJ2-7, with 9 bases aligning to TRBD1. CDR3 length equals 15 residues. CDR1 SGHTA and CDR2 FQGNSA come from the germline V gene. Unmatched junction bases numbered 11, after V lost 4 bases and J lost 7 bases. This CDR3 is CASSSRDRAPLEQYF. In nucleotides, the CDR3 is TGTGCCAGCAGCTCCCGGGACAGGGCCCCTCTTGAGCAGTACTTC.

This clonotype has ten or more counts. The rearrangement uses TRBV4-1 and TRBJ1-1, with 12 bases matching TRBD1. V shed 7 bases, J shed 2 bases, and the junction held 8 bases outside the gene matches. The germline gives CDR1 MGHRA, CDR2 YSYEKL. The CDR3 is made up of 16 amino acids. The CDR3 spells CASKGQGARGNTEAFF. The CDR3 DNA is TGCGCCAGCAAGGGACAGGGGGCGCGGGGCAACACTGAAGCTTTCTTT.

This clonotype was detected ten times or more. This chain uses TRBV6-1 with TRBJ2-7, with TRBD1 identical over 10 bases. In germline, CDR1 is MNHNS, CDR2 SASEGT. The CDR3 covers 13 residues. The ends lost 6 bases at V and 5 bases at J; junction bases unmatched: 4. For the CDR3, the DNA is TGTGCCAGCAGGGACAGGGGGTGGAACGAGCAGTACTTC. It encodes CASRDRGWNEQYF.

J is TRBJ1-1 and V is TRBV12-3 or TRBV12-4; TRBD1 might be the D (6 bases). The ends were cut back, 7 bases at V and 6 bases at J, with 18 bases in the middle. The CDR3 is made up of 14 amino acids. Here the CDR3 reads CASTPTGSSAEAFF. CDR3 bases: TGTGCCAGCACCCCTACAGGGTCGAGCGCTGAAGCTTTCTTT.

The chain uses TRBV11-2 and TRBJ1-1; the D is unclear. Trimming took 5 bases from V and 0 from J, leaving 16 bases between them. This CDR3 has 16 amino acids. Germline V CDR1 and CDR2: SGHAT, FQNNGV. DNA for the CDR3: TGTGCCAGCAGCCTAGTCAGAATTTCGATGAACACTGAAGCTTTCTTT. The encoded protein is CASSLVRISMNTEAFF.

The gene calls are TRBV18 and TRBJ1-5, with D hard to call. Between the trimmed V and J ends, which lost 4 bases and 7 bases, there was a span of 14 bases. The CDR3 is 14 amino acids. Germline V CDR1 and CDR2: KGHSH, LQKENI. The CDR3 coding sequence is TGTGCCAGCTCACGGAAGCCCAATCAGCAGCCCCAGCATTTT. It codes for CASSRKPNQQPQHF.

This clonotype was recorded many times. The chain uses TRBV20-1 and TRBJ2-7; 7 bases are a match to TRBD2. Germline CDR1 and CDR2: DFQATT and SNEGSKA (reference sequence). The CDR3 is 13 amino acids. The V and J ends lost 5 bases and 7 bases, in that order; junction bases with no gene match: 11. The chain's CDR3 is CSASGWGGLEQYF. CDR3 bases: TGCAGTGCTTCCGGCTGGGGGGGATTGGAGCAGTACTTC.

CDR3 nucleotides: TGTGCCAGCAGTTCGGCCGGCCTCTCCTACGAGCAGTACTTC. Translated: CASSSAGLSYEQYF. The chain recombines TRBV12-3 or TRBV12-4 with TRBJ2-7; no definite D call. Trimming took 4 bases from V and 0 from J, leaving 10 bases between them. This CDR3 comprises 14 residues.

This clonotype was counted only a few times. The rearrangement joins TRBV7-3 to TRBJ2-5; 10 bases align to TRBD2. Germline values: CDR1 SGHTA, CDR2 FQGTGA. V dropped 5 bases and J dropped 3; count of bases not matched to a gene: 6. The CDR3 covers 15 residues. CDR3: CASSVIAGGEETQYF. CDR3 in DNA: TGTGCCAGCAGCGTGATAGCGGGGGGAGAAGAGACCCAGTACTTC.

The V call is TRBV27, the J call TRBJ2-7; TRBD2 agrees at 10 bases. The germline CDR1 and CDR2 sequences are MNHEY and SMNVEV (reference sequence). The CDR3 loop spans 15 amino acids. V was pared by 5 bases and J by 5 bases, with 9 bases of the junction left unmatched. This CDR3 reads CASSLIAGGDHEQYF. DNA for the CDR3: TGTGCCAGCAGTCTAATAGCGGGAGGCGACCACGAGCAGTACTTC.